This record concerns one T cell receptor (beta chain) sequence. This record comes from a study of blood T cell repertoires in COVID-19. V was clipped by 2 bases and J by 12 bases; unmatched bases: 15. The CDR3 covers 16 residues. CDR1 and CDR2 (germline): MNHEY, SVGEGT. The data were produced by immunoSEQ multiplex PCR, yet TCRdb's version contains in-frame clones alone and is incomplete. The data contain some 370,000 clones, roughly four fifths of them singletons. The sample was PBMCs or T cells enriched from blood (not recorded which). The source of this sequence is a woman in her 50s who had recovered from COVID-19. This chain connects TRBV6-2 or TRBV6-3 to TRBJ2-1; 8 nucleotides line up with TRBD2. Here the CDR3 DNA reads TGTGCCAGCAGTTACACCCCCGGTAGCGGGAAGACTTTGCAGTTCTTC. Translated, it gives CASSYTPGSGKTLQFF.